This TCR beta chain was retrieved from a study of OX40 agonist ivuxolimab in advanced cancers. In the study overall: Patients were treated with ivuxolimab, an agonistic anti-OX40 (CD134) antibody. At 0.01 to 10 mg/kg, ivuxolimab was administered intravenously to patients every 2 weeks.

V lost 2 bases and J 8 bases, leaving 12 bases between the germline ends. This CDR3 spans 13 amino acids. Germline V gives CDR1 MNHEY, CDR2 SMNVEV (reference sequence). Autoimmune disease history or systemic immunosuppression led to patients being barred. Blood samples were obtained at baseline, cycle 4 day 1, and cycle 7 day 1. TCRdb's table, derived via immunoSEQ multiplex PCR, lists solely in-frame clones and lacks some. The top ten clones hold roughly 1.8% of a sample with some 37,000 clones, around 82% of them seen once. The chain is built from TRBV27 and TRBJ1-2; the D gene is possibly TRBD1 (6 bases). This clonotype originated in an adult with an advanced solid tumor such as melanoma, head and neck, liver or kidney cancer. The sample here was CD4+ or CD8+ T cells sorted from blood, taken in a trial of the OX40 agonist ivuxolimab. The CDR3 coding sequence is TGTGCCAGCAGTTTACGGGGGCGGGGAGGCTACACCTTC. Translation gives CASSLRGRGGYTF.